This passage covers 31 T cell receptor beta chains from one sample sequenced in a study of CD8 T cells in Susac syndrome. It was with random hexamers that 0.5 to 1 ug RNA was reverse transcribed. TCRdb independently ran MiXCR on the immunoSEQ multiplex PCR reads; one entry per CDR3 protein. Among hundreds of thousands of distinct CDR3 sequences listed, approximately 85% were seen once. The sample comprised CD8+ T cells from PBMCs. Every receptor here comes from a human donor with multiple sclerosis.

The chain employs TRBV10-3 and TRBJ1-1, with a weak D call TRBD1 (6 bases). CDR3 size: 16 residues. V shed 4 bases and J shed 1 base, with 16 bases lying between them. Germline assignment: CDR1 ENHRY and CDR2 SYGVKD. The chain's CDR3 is CAISGKQGEENTEAFF. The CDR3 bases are TGTGCCATCAGTGGAAAACAGGGAGAGGAGAACACTGAAGCTTTCTTT.

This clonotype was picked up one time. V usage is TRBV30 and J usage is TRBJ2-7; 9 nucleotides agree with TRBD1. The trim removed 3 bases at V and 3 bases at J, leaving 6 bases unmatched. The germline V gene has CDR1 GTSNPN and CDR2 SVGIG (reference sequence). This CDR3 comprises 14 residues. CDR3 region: CAWSLGQGGYEQYF. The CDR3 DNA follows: TGTGCCTGGAGCTTGGGACAGGGTGGCTACGAGCAGTACTTC.

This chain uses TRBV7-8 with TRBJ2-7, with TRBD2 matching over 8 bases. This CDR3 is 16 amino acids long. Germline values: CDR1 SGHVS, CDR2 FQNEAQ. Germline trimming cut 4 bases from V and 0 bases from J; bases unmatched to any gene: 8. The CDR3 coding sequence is TGTGCCAGCAGCTCCACCGTAGCGGGGACCTCCTACGAGCAGTACTTC. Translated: CASSSTVAGTSYEQYF.

Written as DNA, the CDR3 is TGCAGTGCTAGAGATTTTAGGGCAGGGAGCGAGAATGAGCAGTTCTTC. Residues: CSARDFRAGSENEQFF. This chain connects TRBV20-1 to TRBJ2-1; D is tentatively TRBD1 or TRBD2 (5 bases each). The CDR3 is 16 amino acids. Germline CDR1 and CDR2: DFQATT and SNEGSKA (reference sequence). V was shortened by 0 bases and J by 7 bases, with 19 bases between the two germline ends.

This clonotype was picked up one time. The CDR3 coding sequence is TGTGCCAGCAGTTTAATGGGATACGAAGCTTTCTTT. This translates into CASSLMGYEAFF. This sequence joins TRBV12-3 or TRBV12-4 and TRBJ1-1; D ambiguous. The V end was cut by 2 bases, the J end by 8 bases, with 9 bases between. The CDR3 is made up of 12 amino acids.

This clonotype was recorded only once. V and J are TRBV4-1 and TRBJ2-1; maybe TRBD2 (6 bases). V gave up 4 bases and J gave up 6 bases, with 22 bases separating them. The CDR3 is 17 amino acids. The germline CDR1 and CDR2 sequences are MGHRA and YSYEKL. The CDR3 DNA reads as TGCGCCAGCAGCCCTGAGTCTCTAGCGTCCTTCCTCAATGAGCAGTTCTTC. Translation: CASSPESLASFLNEQFF.

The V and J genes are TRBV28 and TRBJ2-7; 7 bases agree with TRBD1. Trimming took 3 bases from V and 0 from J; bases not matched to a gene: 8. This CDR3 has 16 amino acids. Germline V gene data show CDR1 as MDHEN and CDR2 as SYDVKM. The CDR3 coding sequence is TGTGCCAGCAGTTTCGGATCCGGGACAGCCTCCTACGAGCAGTACTTC. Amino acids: CASSFGSGTASYEQYF.

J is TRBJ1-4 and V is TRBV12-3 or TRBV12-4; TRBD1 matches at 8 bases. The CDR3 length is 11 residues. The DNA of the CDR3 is TGTCCACAGGGGGTTTGTGAAAAACTGTTTTTT. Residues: CPQGVCEKLFF.

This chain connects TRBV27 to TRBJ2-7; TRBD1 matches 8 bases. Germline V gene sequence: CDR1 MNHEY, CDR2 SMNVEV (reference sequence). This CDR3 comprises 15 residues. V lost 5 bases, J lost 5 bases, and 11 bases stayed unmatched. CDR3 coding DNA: TGTGCCAGCAGTGCCACAGGGGGTTTACTGCACGAGCAGTACTTC. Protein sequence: CASSATGGLLHEQYF.

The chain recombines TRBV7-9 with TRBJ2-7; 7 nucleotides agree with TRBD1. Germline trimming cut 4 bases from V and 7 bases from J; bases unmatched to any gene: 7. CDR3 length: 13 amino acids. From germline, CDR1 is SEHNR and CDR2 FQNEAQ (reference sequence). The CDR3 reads CASSSPGQEEQYF. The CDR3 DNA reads TGTGCCAGCAGCTCTCCTGGACAGGAAGAGCAGTACTTC.

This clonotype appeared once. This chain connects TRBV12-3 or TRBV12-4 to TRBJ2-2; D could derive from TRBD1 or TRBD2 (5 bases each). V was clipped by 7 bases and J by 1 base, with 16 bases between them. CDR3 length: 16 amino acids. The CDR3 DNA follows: TGTGCCAGCACCAACTCGGATGGGGGGAACACCGGGGAGCTGTTTTTT. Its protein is CASTNSDGGNTGELFF.

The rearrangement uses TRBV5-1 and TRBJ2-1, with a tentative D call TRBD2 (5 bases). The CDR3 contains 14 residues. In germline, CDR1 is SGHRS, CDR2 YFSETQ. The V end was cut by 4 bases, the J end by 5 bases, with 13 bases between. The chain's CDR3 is CASSPSGLNNEQFF. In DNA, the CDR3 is TGCGCCAGCAGCCCCAGCGGTCTTAACAATGAGCAGTTCTTC.

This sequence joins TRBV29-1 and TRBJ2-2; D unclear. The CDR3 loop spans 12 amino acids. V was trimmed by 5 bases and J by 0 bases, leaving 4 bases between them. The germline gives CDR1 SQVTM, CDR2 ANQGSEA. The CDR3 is CSVRPNTGELFF. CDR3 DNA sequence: TGCAGCGTTCGCCCGAACACCGGGGAGCTGTTTTTT.

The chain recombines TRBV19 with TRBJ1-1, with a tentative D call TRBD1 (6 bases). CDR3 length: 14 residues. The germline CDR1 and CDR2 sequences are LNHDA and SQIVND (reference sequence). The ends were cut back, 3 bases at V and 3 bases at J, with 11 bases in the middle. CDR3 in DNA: TGTGCCAGTAGTATTACAGGGTTCGACACTGAAGCTTTCTTT. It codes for CASSITGFDTEAFF.

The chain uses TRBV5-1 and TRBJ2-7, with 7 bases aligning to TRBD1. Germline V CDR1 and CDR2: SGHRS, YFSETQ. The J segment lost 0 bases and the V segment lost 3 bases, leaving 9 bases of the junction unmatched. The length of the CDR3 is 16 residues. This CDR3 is CASSSLGQDSSYEQYF. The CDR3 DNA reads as TGCGCCAGCAGCTCGCTAGGACAGGACAGCTCCTACGAGCAGTACTTC.

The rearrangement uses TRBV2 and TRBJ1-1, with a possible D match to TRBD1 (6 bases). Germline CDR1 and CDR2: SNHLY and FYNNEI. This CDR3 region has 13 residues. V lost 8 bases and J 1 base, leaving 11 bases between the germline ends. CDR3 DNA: TGTGCCAGCCTACAGGGAAAGAACACTGAAGCTTTCTTT. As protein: CASLQGKNTEAFF.

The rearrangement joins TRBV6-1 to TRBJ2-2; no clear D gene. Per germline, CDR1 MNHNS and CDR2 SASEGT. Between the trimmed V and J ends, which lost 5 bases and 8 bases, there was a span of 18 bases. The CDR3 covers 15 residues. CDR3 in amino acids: CASSKYTELPGELFF. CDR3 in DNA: TGTGCCAGCAGTAAATATACGGAGTTACCTGGGGAGCTGTTTTTT.

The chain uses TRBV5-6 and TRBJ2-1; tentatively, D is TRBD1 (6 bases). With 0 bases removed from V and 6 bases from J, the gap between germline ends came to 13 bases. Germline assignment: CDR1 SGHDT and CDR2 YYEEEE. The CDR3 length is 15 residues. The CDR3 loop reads CASSLAGGISNEQFF. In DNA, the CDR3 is TGTGCCAGCAGCTTGGCTGGGGGCATTAGCAATGAGCAGTTCTTC.

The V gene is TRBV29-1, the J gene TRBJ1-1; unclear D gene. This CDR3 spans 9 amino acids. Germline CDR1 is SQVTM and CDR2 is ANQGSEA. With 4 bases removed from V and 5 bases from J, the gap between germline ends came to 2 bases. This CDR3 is CSVGTEAFF. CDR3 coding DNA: TGCAGCGTTGGGACTGAAGCTTTCTTT.

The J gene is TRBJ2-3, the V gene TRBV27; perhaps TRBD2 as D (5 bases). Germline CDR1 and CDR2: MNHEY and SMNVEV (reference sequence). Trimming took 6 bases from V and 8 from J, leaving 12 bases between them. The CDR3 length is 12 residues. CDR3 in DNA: TGTGCCAGCAGGGAGGACTTGGGTACGCAGTATTTT. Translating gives CASREDLGTQYF.

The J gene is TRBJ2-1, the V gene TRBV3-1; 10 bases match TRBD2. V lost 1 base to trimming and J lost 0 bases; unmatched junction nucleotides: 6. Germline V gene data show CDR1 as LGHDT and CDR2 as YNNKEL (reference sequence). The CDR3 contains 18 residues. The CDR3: CASSQGTPSGSSYNEQFF. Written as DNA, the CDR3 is TGTGCCAGCAGCCAAGGGACGCCTAGCGGGAGCTCCTACAATGAGCAGTTCTTC.

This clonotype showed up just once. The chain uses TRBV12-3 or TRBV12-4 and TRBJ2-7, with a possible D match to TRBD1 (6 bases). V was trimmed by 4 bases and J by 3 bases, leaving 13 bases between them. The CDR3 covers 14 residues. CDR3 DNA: TGTGCCAGCAGTTCCGGGACAACCCACTACGAGCAGTACTTC. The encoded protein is CASSSGTTHYEQYF.

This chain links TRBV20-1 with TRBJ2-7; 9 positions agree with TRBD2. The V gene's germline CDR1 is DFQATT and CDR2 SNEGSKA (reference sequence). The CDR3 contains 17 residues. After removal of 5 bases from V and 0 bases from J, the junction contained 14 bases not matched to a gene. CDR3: CSAQHHRGLAASYEQYF. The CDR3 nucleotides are TGCAGTGCTCAACACCACCGGGGACTAGCAGCCTCCTACGAGCAGTACTTC.

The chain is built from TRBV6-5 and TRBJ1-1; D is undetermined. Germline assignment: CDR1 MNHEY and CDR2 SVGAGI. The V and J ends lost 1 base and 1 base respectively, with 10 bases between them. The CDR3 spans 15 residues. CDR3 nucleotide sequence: TGTGCCAGCAGTTACTTGGCGCAGACGAACACTGAAGCTTTCTTT. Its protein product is CASSYLAQTNTEAFF.

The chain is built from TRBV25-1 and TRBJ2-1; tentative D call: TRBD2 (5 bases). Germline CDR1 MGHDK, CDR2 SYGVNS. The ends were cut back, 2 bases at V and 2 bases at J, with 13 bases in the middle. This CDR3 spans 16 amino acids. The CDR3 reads CASSEKRSGTYNEQFF. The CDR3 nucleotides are TGTGCCAGCAGTGAAAAAAGGAGCGGAACCTACAATGAGCAGTTCTTC.

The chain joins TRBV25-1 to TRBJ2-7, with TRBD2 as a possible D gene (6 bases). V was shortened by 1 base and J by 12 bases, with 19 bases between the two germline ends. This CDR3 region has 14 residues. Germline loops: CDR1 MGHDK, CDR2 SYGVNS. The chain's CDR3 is CASSESVEWRETYF. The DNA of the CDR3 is TGTGCCAGCAGTGAATCGGTGGAATGGAGGGAGACGTACTTC.

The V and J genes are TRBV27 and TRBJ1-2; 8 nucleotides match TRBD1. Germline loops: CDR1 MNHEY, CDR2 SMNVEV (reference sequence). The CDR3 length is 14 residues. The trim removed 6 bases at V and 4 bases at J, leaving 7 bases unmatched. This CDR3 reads CASRRQGSGYGYTF. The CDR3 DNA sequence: TGTGCCAGCAGAAGACAGGGGTCGGGCTATGGCTACACCTTC.

This CDR3 reads CAITPTGERHGYTF. CDR3 nucleotides: TGTGCCATCACCCCGACAGGGGAAAGGCATGGCTACACCTTC. The chain combines TRBV10-3 with TRBJ1-2; 8 bases are shared with TRBD1. J gave up 6 bases and V 7 bases, and 10 bases lay outside the gene matches. In germline, CDR1 is ENHRY, CDR2 SYGVKD. This CDR3 comprises 14 residues.

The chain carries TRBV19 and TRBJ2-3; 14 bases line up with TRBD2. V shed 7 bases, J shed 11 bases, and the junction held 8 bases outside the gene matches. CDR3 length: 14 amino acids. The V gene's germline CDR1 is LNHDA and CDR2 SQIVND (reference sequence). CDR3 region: CASKRLAGGPRQYF. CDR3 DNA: TGTGCCAGTAAGCGACTAGCGGGAGGGCCTAGGCAGTATTTT.

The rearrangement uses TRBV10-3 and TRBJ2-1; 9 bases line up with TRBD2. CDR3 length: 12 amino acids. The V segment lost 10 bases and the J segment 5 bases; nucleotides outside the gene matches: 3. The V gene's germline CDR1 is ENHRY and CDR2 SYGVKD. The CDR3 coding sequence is TGTGCCACCCTAGCGGGGAACAATGAGCAGTTCTTC. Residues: CATLAGNNEQFF.

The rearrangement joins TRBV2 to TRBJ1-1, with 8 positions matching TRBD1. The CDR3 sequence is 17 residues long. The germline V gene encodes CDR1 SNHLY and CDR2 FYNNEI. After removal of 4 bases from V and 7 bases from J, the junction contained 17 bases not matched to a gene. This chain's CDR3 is CASSATGEDIAVHEAFF. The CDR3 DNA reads TGTGCCAGCAGTGCGACAGGGGAAGATATAGCGGTTCATGAAGCTTTCTTT. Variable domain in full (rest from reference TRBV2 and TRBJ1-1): EPEVTQTPSHQVTQMGQEVILRCVPISNHLYFYWYRQILGQKVEFLVSFYNNEISEKSEIFDDQFSVERPDGSNFTLKIRSTKLEDSAMYFCASSATGEDIAVHEAFFGQGTRLTVV.